The next 25 T cell receptor beta chains were all read from a single sample in a study of shared clonotypes between healthy human individuals. Profiled with immunoSEQ multiplex PCR; TCRdb holds only in-frame clones, not every one. The sample lists 850,000 to 1,200,000 clones, roughly 70% occurring once. Sequenced input: memory CD4+ T cells sorted from blood. As for subset: CD45RA-negative fraction. Source of these receptors: a man aged 18 to 29 in good health.

This rearrangement joins TRBV30 to TRBJ1-6, with no clear D. The germline V and J ends were trimmed by 3 bases and 7 bases, with 19 bases remaining between them. The CDR3 sequence is 16 residues long. The germline V gene has CDR1 GTSNPN and CDR2 SVGIG (reference sequence). The chain's CDR3 is CAWRPPVGLGNSPLHF. The CDR3, as DNA: TGTGCCTGGAGACCCCCGGTTGGTTTAGGGAATTCACCCCTCCACTTT.

The CDR3 bases are TGCGCCAGCAGCGCGCCCAGGACTAGCGGGAAGGATACGCAGTATTTT. It specifies CASSAPRTSGKDTQYF. V gene TRBV5-1 combines with J gene TRBJ2-3; 12 bases map to TRBD2. Germline V lookup: CDR1 SGHRS, CDR2 YFSETQ. V shed 4 bases, J shed 6 bases, and the junction held 9 bases outside the gene matches. This CDR3 is 16 amino acids long.

This clone was detected only a few times. V gene TRBV2 combines with J gene TRBJ1-3; a possible D gene is TRBD1 (5 bases). This CDR3 is built from 16 residues. Germline V gene sequence: CDR1 SNHLY, CDR2 FYNNEI. V lost 5 bases and J 5 bases, leaving 19 bases between the germline ends. CDR3 bases: TGTGCCAGCAGTATAGCCAGGGTTTTCGGGAGAAACACCATATATTTT. This codes for CASSIARVFGRNTIYF.

A few counts support this clone. One end of the junction is discordant with germline, which a read error may explain. This chain joins TRBV7-7 and TRBJ2-5, with 7 bases aligning to TRBD1. CDR1 and CDR2 from the germline V gene are SSHAT and FNYEAQ (reference sequence). This CDR3 is 15 amino acids long. The CDR3, as DNA: TGTGCTAGCACCTTAGCGACAGGGAATCAAGAGACCCAGTACTTC. Translating gives CASTLATGNQETQYF.

Many counts were recorded for this clone. The sample has other DNA sequences that encode this CDR3 too. The V and J genes are TRBV7-3 and TRBJ2-1; D gene unclear. This CDR3 comprises 15 residues. With 2 bases removed from V and 3 bases from J, the gap between germline ends came to 11 bases. Germline CDR1 is SGHTA and CDR2 is FQGTGA. CDR3 coding DNA: TGTGCCAGCAGCTTAGTCCGGTCGGACTACAATGAGCAGTTCTTC. It yields the protein CASSLVRSDYNEQFF.

J is TRBJ2-1 and V is TRBV2; tentatively, D is TRBD2 (5 bases). CDR1 and CDR2 from the germline V gene are SNHLY and FYNNEI. The V end lost 5 bases, the J end lost 8 bases, and 13 bases lay between the germline ends. The CDR3 totals 13 residues. CDR3 bases: TGTGCCAGCAGTAGTCGACGGGGAGATGAGCAGTTCTTC. Protein: CASSSRRGDEQFF.

The genes are TRBV7-2 and TRBJ2-7; D unclear. The CDR3 extends over 12 amino acids. Looked up from germline, CDR1 is SGHTA and CDR2 is FQGNSA. V lost 5 bases to trimming and J lost 0 bases, with 5 bases between them. DNA of the CDR3: TGTGCCAGCAGCCGTAGCTCCTACGAGCAGTACTTC. As protein: CASSRSSYEQYF. Complete variable domain (other parts from reference TRBV7-2 and TRBJ2-7): GAGVSQSPSNKVTEKGKDVELRCDPISGHTALYWYRQSLGQGLEFLIYFQGNSAPDKSGLPSDRFSAERTGGSVSTLTIQRTQQEDSAVYLCASSRSSYEQYFGPGTRLTVT.

This chain links TRBV30 with TRBJ1-1; D possibly corresponds to TRBD1 (6 bases). Germline CDR1 is GTSNPN and CDR2 is SVGIG (reference sequence). Trimming removed 5 bases at V and 3 bases at J, with 10 bases between. The CDR3 extends over 12 amino acids. This CDR3 reads CAWGQRHTEAFF. The CDR3 bases are TGTGCCTGGGGACAGCGCCACACTGAAGCTTTCTTT.

The chain has TRBV7-2 and TRBJ1-2; 8 bases match TRBD1. Germline values: CDR1 SGHTA, CDR2 FQGNSA. J lost 4 bases, V lost 5 bases, and 6 bases had no gene match. This CDR3 spans 14 amino acids. This CDR3 reads CASSPQGAVYGYTF. As DNA, the CDR3 is TGTGCCAGCAGCCCCCAGGGGGCGGTCTATGGCTACACCTTC. Complete variable domain (other parts from reference TRBV7-2 and TRBJ1-2): GAGVSQSPSNKVTEKGKDVELRCDPISGHTALYWYRQSLGQGLEFLIYFQGNSAPDKSGLPSDRFSAERTGGSVSTLTIQRTQQEDSAVYLCASSPQGAVYGYTFGSGTRLTVV.

This clone was seen more than once but under ten times. The sample contains more than one DNA sequence encoding this CDR3. V is TRBV30 and J is TRBJ2-2; D may correspond to TRBD1 or TRBD2 (5 bases each). Germline assignment: CDR1 GTSNPN and CDR2 SVGIG (reference sequence). V shed 0 bases and J shed 4 bases, with 9 bases lying between them. The CDR3 runs to 14 residues. The CDR3 reads CAWSVQAGTGELFF. The CDR3 bases are TGTGCCTGGAGTGTACAGGCGGGCACCGGGGAGCTGTTTTTT.

V gene TRBV7-2 combines with J gene TRBJ2-5; TRBD1 matches at 12 bases. Germline CDR1 reads SGHTA; CDR2 reads FQGNSA. There are 13 residues in the CDR3. Germline trimming cut 9 bases from V and 5 bases from J; bases unmatched to any gene: 4. The CDR3 sequence is CARGTGGLETQYF. CDR3 in DNA: TGTGCCAGGGGGACAGGGGGCCTGGAGACCCAGTACTTC.

V and J are TRBV5-1 and TRBJ2-5, with 7 bases that match TRBD2. Germline CDR1 reads SGHRS; CDR2 reads YFSETQ. CDR3 length equals 14 residues. V trimming: 4 bases; J trimming: 4 bases; junction bases outside the gene matches: 7. This CDR3 reads CASSAAAGRETQYF. In DNA form, the CDR3 reads TGCGCCAGCAGCGCCGCAGCGGGGCGAGAGACCCAGTACTTC.

The chain couples TRBV5-1 to TRBJ2-3; 9 bases map to TRBD2. This CDR3 spans 17 amino acids. The V gene end was trimmed by 0 bases and the J gene end by 0 bases; junction bases not matched to a gene: 5. Per germline, CDR1 SGHRS and CDR2 YFSETQ. CDR3 nucleotide sequence: TGCGCCAGCAGCTTGGAGGGACTAGCCTCCAGCACAGATACGCAGTATTTT. It yields the protein CASSLEGLASSTDTQYF.

Comment on this clone: Within the sample, other DNA sequences also encode this same CDR3. The chain carries TRBV19 and TRBJ1-3; D unclear. With 5 bases removed from V and 1 base from J, the gap between germline ends came to 9 bases. The CDR3 runs to 14 residues. Germline CDR1 is LNHDA and CDR2 is SQIVND (reference sequence). The CDR3 here is CASSVTGSGNTIYF. The CDR3 bases are TGTGCCAGTAGTGTGACGGGATCTGGAAACACCATATATTTT.

V gene TRBV9 combines with J gene TRBJ2-7; 9 positions agree with TRBD1. Germline V gives CDR1 SGDLS, CDR2 YYNGEE. With 3 bases clipped from V and 2 bases from J, the junction kept 9 bases outside the gene matches. The CDR3 is made up of 16 amino acids. Here the CDR3 DNA reads TGTGCCAGCAGCGCTGGGGTGGGGACAGGGACCTACGAGCAGTACTTC. Translated: CASSAGVGTGTYEQYF.

This clone was found once. The chain combines TRBV12-5 with TRBJ1-1; a possible D gene is TRBD1 (5 bases). The CDR3 length is 13 residues. The germline CDR1 and CDR2 sequences are LGHNT and FRNRAP. CDR3: CATGEGLNTEAFF. The CDR3 coding sequence is TGTGCAACGGGGGAAGGGCTGAACACTGAAGCTTTCTTT.

This chain links TRBV6-5 with TRBJ2-2; D remains ambiguous. The CDR3 spans 15 residues. Trimming cost V 0 bases and J 5 bases, with 10 bases left between them. Germline V gene lookup returns CDR1 MNHEY and CDR2 SVGAGI. CDR3 protein: CASSYSYSDTGELFF. The CDR3 DNA follows: TGTGCCAGCAGTTACTCGTACAGTGATACCGGGGAGCTGTTTTTT.

This clone was counted only a few times. The rearrangement uses TRBV2 and TRBJ1-5, with 8 bases aligning to TRBD1. The germline gives CDR1 SNHLY, CDR2 FYNNEI. V lost 0 bases and J lost 7; bases outside the gene matches: 5. This CDR3 region has 15 residues. CDR3 sequence: CASSEARQGFQPQHF. CDR3 DNA: TGTGCCAGCAGTGAAGCGAGACAGGGGTTCCAGCCCCAGCATTTT.

The gene calls are TRBV6-6 and TRBJ2-7; unclear D gene. The CDR3 has 12 amino acids. The V gene lost 5 bases and the J gene lost 1 base, with 6 bases spanning the gap. The germline V gene has CDR1 MNHNY and CDR2 SVGAGI (reference sequence). DNA of the CDR3: TGTGCCAGCAGTCCGACTTCCTACGAGCAGTACTTC. This codes for CASSPTSYEQYF.

This clone was seen more than once but under ten times. The CDR3 DNA follows: TGTGCCAGCAGCTCGGGACTAGCGGGAGTTCAGGGCAATGAGCAGTTCTTC. This sequence encodes CASSSGLAGVQGNEQFF. V gene TRBV9 combines with J gene TRBJ2-1, with 14 bases matching TRBD2. The CDR3 is 17 amino acids. The ends lost 4 bases at V and 6 bases at J; junction bases unmatched: 9. Germline lookup yields CDR1 SGDLS and CDR2 YYNGEE.

The chain employs TRBV7-2 and TRBJ2-1, with D unclear. Trimming cost V 4 bases and J 4 bases, with 8 bases left between them. This CDR3 has 13 residues. CDR1 and CDR2 (germline): SGHTA, FQGNSA. The DNA for the CDR3 is TGTGCCAGCAGCTCCGAGATGTACAATGAGCAGTTCTTC. It is translated as CASSSEMYNEQFF.

The chain carries TRBV28 and TRBJ2-3; D perhaps matches TRBD1 (7 bases). CDR3 length: 16 amino acids. CDR1 and CDR2 (germline): MDHEN, SYDVKM. V dropped 8 bases and J dropped 1 base, with 19 bases sitting between them. The CDR3 loop is CASSPGGTVGTDTQYF. The CDR3 nucleotides are TGTGCCAGCTCCCCTGGCGGGACAGTGGGCACAGATACGCAGTATTTT.

Only one count was recorded for this clone. This sequence joins TRBV6-1 and TRBJ1-1, with D perhaps TRBD1 (5 bases). V was shortened by 7 bases and J by 6 bases, with 15 bases between the two germline ends. Germline assignment: CDR1 MNHNS and CDR2 SASEGT. The CDR3 extends over 13 amino acids. The DNA of the CDR3 is TGTGCCAGCACCGAGATGGGGCCGTCTGAAGCTTTCTTT. As protein: CASTEMGPSEAFF.

The rearrangement joins TRBV30 to TRBJ2-7; the match to TRBD1 covers 8 bases. The CDR3 spans 15 residues. Germline CDR1 GTSNPN, CDR2 SVGIG (reference sequence). V shed 0 bases, J shed 4 bases, and the junction held 8 bases outside the gene matches. Here the CDR3 reads CAWSVRTGLLYEQYF. The CDR3 nucleotides read TGTGCCTGGAGTGTACGGACAGGGCTTTTGTACGAGCAGTACTTC. Full variable domain (remainder filled in from reference TRBV30 and TRBJ2-7): SQTIHQWPATLVQPVGSPLSLECTVEGTSNPNLYWYRQAAGRGLQLLFYSVGIGQISSEVPQNLSASRPQDRQFILSSKKLLLSDSGFYLCAWSVRTGLLYEQYFGPGTRLTVT.

V usage is TRBV10-1 and J usage is TRBJ2-5; the D is unclear. CDR3 length: 13 amino acids. V was shortened by 6 bases and J by 5 bases, with 13 bases between the two germline ends. CDR1 and CDR2 from the germline V gene are WNHNN and SYGVQD (reference sequence). The CDR3 DNA reads TGCGCCAGCAGCATGACTCTGCTGGAGACCCAGTACTTC. It encodes CASSMTLLETQYF.